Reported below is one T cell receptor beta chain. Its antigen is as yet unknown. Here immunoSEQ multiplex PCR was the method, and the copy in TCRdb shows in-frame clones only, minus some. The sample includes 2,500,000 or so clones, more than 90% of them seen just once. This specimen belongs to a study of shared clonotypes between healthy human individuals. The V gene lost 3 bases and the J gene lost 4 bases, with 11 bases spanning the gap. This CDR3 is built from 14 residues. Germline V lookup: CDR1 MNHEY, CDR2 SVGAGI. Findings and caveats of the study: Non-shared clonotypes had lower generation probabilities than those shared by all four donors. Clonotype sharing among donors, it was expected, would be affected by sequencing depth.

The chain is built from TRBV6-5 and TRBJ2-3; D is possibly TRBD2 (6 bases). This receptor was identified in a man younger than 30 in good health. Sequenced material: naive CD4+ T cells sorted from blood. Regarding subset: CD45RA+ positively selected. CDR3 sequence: CASSYSGRSDTQYF. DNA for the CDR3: TGTGCCAGCAGTTATAGCGGACGTTCAGATACGCAGTATTTT.